A single TCR beta chain is shown here with its context. Its antigen is undetermined. The data are from a study of T cell responses to AZD1222 COVID-19 vaccine. Germline V lookup: CDR1 SGHNT, CDR2 YYREEE (reference sequence). Trimming took off 0 bases at V and 8 bases at J, with 11 bases between the two ends. The CDR3 has 13 residues. Second-dose intervals near 4 or 12 weeks were combined. The table came from immunoSEQ multiplex PCR; TCRdb's copy has only in-frame clones and leaves some out. The sample consists of 150,000 to 160,000 clones, 90% to 95% of them appearing once. Findings and limits, study-wide: None of the repertoires were sampled until the peak T cell response had passed. The donor group comprised mostly white British people and more females; the analysis possibly underestimated clonal diversity.

The source was peripheral blood, collected 28 days after the second AZD1222 dose. The origin of this receptor is an adult who received the AZD1222 COVID-19 vaccine. V usage is TRBV5-4 and J usage is TRBJ1-1, with D maybe TRBD1 (5 bases). CDR3 in DNA: TGTGCCAGCAGCTTGGATGATCGGGGGGAAGCTTTCTTT. It codes for CASSLDDRGEAFF.